This is a list of T cell receptor beta chains from one sample in a study of cytomegalovirus exposure and HLA in healthy donors. Only in-frame clones appear in the TCRdb table, and some are missing; sequencing was by immunoSEQ multiplex PCR. Of around 100,000 clones listed, roughly three quarters are singletons. The sequenced material came from PBMCs. The receptors shown here come from a man in his forties or fifties in good health and CMV-seronegative. The CDR3 runs from the conserved cysteine through the conserved F or W. The D gene is left open where the match is weak. Clone sizes are given selectively: once, few, many, or a class where the clone is expanded.

cdr3_aa,cdr3_nt,v_call,j_call,clone_size,d_call
CASSLGPSGGLAKNIQYF,TGTGCCAGCAGCTTAGGCCCCAGCGGGGGCCTAGCCAAAAACATTCAGTACTTC,TRBV11-2,TRBJ2-4,.,TRBD2
CASSLEVTASSANYGYTF,TGTGCCAGCAGCTTGGAAGTGACAGCCAGTTCAGCTAACTATGGCTACACCTTC,TRBV5-5,TRBJ1-2,few,.
CASRPDTLVGYEQYF,TGTGCCAGCAGACCGGACACCTTGGTCGGCTACGAGCAGTACTTC,TRBV6-1,TRBJ2-7,.,.
CASSPSGKQPQHF,TGTGCCAGTAGTCCGTCAGGGAAGCAGCCCCAGCATTTT,TRBV19,TRBJ1-5,.,.
CASSAQKYGYTF,TGTGCCAGCAGTGCCCAGAAATATGGCTACACCTTC,TRBV25-1,TRBJ1-2,few,.
CASSISSGRNQPQHF,TGTGCCAGTAGTATATCGTCAGGTCGCAATCAGCCCCAGCATTTT,TRBV19,TRBJ1-5,.,.
CASSDTSGNTIYF,TGTGCCAGCAGCGACACCTCTGGAAACACCATATATTTT,TRBV9,TRBJ1-3,few,.
CATSTYGTGTGELFF,TGTGCCACCAGCACATACGGGACAGGCACCGGGGAGCTGTTTTTT,TRBV15,TRBJ2-2,.,TRBD1
CASSETGGANTGELFF,TGTGCCAGCAGTGAAACAGGGGGCGCGAACACCGGGGAGCTGTTTTTT,TRBV6-4,TRBJ2-2,.,TRBD1
CASSLDRPWSSPLHF,TGTGCCAGCAGTCTGGACAGGCCATGGAGTTCACCCCTCCACTTT,TRBV6-1,TRBJ1-6,.,TRBD1
CASSLRLAGGFTDTQYF,TGTGCCAGCAGCCTCAGACTAGCGGGGGGATTCACAGATACGCAGTATTTT,TRBV5-4,TRBJ2-3,.,TRBD2
CASSSLAGGQDTQYF,TGTGCCAGCAGCTCCCTAGCGGGGGGGCAAGATACGCAGTATTTT,TRBV11-2,TRBJ2-3,.,TRBD2
CASSLVRGGSEAFF,TGCGCCAGCAGCTTGGTTAGGGGAGGGTCTGAAGCTTTCTTT,TRBV5-1,TRBJ1-1,.,.
CASSASTGSNTEAFF,TGTGCCAGCAGTGCCTCGACAGGGTCGAACACTGAAGCTTTCTTT,TRBV6-4,TRBJ1-1,.,TRBD1
CASSYFRGVNTGELFF,TGTGCCAGCAGTTACTTCAGGGGCGTGAACACCGGGGAGCTGTTTTTT,TRBV6-5,TRBJ2-2,.,.
CASSQGLGTSGNEQFF,TGCGCCAGCAGCCAAGGTTTGGGGACTAGCGGTAATGAGCAGTTCTTC,TRBV4-3,TRBJ2-1,.,TRBD2
CASSPDSGNSPLHF,TGTGCCAGCAGCCCGGACAGCGGAAATTCACCCCTCCACTTT,TRBV7-9,TRBJ1-6,.,.
CASSVGLAGGPYEQYF,TGTGCCAGCAGCGTAGGACTAGCGGGGGGCCCCTACGAGCAGTACTTC,TRBV9,TRBJ2-7,.,TRBD2
CASSGGTSGGPFGGAQYF,TGTGCCAGCAGTGGGGGGACTAGCGGGGGGCCCTTCGGGGGCGCCCAGTACTTC,TRBV2,TRBJ2-5,few,TRBD2
CASSEGGRIRNEQFF,TGTGCCAGCAGTGAAGGCGGGCGCATAAGGAATGAGCAGTTCTTC,TRBV2,TRBJ2-1,.,.
CASGRIPGNTIYF,TGTGCCAGCGGCCGTATCCCTGGAAACACCATATATTTT,TRBV6-5,TRBJ1-3,.,.
CASSRDSGGNYNEQFF,TGTGCCAGCAGCAGGGATAGCGGGGGGAATTACAATGAGCAGTTCTTC,TRBV5-5,TRBJ2-1,.,TRBD2
CASSPRDSPRDTQYF,TGCGCCAGCAGCCCAAGGGACAGCCCGCGGGATACGCAGTATTTT,TRBV5-1,TRBJ2-3,.,TRBD1
CASSQNRGWSGYTF,TGCGCCAGCAGCCAAAACAGGGGCTGGAGTGGCTACACCTTC,TRBV4-1,TRBJ1-2,few,TRBD1
CASSTRGRSTYEQYF,TGTGCCAGCAGCACCAGGGGGCGTAGCACGTACGAGCAGTACTTC,TRBV7-8,TRBJ2-7,.,TRBD1
CASSVVGGGEGYTF,TGTGCCAGCAGCGTAGTAGGAGGGGGCGAGGGCTACACCTTC,TRBV9,TRBJ1-2,few,TRBD1
CASAKGLEYEQYF,TGTGCTAGTGCCAAGGGACTGGAATACGAGCAGTACTTC,TRBV12-5,TRBJ2-7,.,.
CASSPRVMNTEAFF,TGTGCCAGCAGCCCTCGGGTAATGAACACTGAAGCTTTCTTT,TRBV7-2,TRBJ1-1,few,.
CASSQSRETATNEKLFF,TGCGCCAGCAGTCAATCCCGGGAGACTGCAACTAATGAAAAACTGTTTTTT,TRBV23-1,TRBJ1-4,.,.
CASSQDGGRASGDEQYF,TGCGCCAGCAGCCAAGATGGTGGAAGGGCTAGCGGGGACGAGCAGTACTTC,TRBV4-1,TRBJ2-7,.,TRBD2
CASSIFTSGADNEQFF,TGTGCCAGCAGTATATTTACTAGCGGGGCCGACAATGAGCAGTTCTTC,TRBV28,TRBJ2-1,.,TRBD2
CASGLLNTGELFF,TGTGCCAGCGGTCTATTGAACACCGGGGAGCTGTTTTTT,TRBV7-7,TRBJ2-2,.,.
CASSAPRSTDTQYF,TGTGCCAGCAGCGCTCCGAGAAGCACAGATACGCAGTATTTT,TRBV5-6,TRBJ2-3,few,.
CATADRQGRIGELFF,TGTGCCACCGCAGACCGACAGGGTCGGATCGGGGAGCTGTTTTTT,TRBV5-8,TRBJ2-2,.,TRBD1
CASSQPGVYGYTF,TGTGCCAGCAGCCAACCAGGGGTCTATGGCTACACCTTC,TRBV5-6,TRBJ1-2,.,.